These 27 T cell receptor beta chains share one sample of origin, sequenced in a study of CD8+ T cells in alopecia areata. TCR sequencing used cDNA made by reverse transcription of extracted RNA. The data were produced by immunoSEQ multiplex PCR, yet TCRdb's version contains in-frame clones alone and is incomplete. The sample gives 150,000 to 200,000 clones, 50% to 70% of which show up once; 1.3% is in the top ten. The sample's treatment: oral pan-JAK inhibitor, 5-10 mg twice daily. The input for sequencing was CD4+ T cells sorted from blood, taken at week 49, from a patient treated with tofacitinib. These receptors were obtained from a human donor with alopecia areata.

The chain uses TRBV29-1 and TRBJ1-1, with 7 positions matching TRBD1. Trimming took 8 bases from V and 10 from J; bases not matched to a gene: 10. Looked up from germline, CDR1 is SQVTM and CDR2 is ANQGSEA. The CDR3 covers 11 residues. The CDR3 DNA sequence: TGCAGCATCGACAGGGTTGAAGGAGCTTTCTTT. Its translation: CSIDRVEGAFF.

Only a few counts were recorded for this clone. This chain uses TRBV5-6 with TRBJ2-3; 7 bases map to TRBD1. The CDR3 covers 13 residues. V trimming: 4 bases; J trimming: 9 bases; junction bases outside the gene matches: 8. Germline lookup yields CDR1 SGHDT and CDR2 YYEEEE. The CDR3 reads CASSKGQPRTQYF. The CDR3 DNA follows: TGTGCCAGCAGCAAGGGACAGCCCCGAACGCAGTATTTT. Full variable domain (outside the CDR3, taken from reference TRBV5-6 and TRBJ2-3): DAGVTQSPTHLIKTRGQQVTLRCSPKSGHDTVSWYQQALGQGPQFIFQYYEEEERQRGNFPDRFSGHQFPNYSSELNVNALLLGDSALYLCASSKGQPRTQYFGPGTRLTVL.

The chain uses TRBV27 and TRBJ2-7, with 11 bases that match TRBD2. This CDR3 has 15 residues. The germline V gene has CDR1 MNHEY and CDR2 SMNVEV (reference sequence). With 5 bases clipped from V and 3 bases from J, the junction kept 6 bases outside the gene matches. CDR3 in DNA: TGTGCCAGCAGTCCCGGGACTAGCGGAAGCTACGAGCAGTACTTC. It yields the protein CASSPGTSGSYEQYF.

The chain is built from TRBV4-3 and TRBJ1-2; D unresolved. The CDR3 spans 15 residues. Trimming removed 1 base from V and 4 bases from J, with 13 bases in between. Germline V gene sequence: CDR1 LGHNA, CDR2 YSLEER. The CDR3 sequence is CASSQGAGLAYGYTF. The DNA for the CDR3 is TGCGCCAGCAGCCAAGGGGCGGGGTTAGCCTATGGCTACACCTTC.

J is TRBJ2-5 and V is TRBV7-2; 8 nucleotides agree with TRBD1. Losses at the gene ends were 5 bases for V and 4 bases for J; bases not matched to a gene: 6. Germline-derived CDR1 and CDR2 are SGHTA and FQGNSA. This CDR3 has 14 residues. In DNA, the CDR3 is TGTGCCAGCAGCACCCGACAGGGGAGAGAGACCCAGTACTTC. This codes for CASSTRQGRETQYF.

V and J are TRBV5-1 and TRBJ1-2; the D is unclear. From germline, CDR1 is SGHRS and CDR2 YFSETQ. The CDR3 covers 12 residues. The V gene lost 0 bases and the J gene lost 2 bases, with 2 bases spanning the gap. Here the CDR3 DNA reads TGCGCCAGCAGCTTGGACAACTATGGCTACACCTTC. Translating it yields CASSLDNYGYTF.

The chain recombines TRBV30 with TRBJ2-3; 10 nucleotides agree with TRBD1. This CDR3 contains 14 residues. Germline values: CDR1 GTSNPN, CDR2 SVGIG (reference sequence). The junction had 5 bases not matched to a gene; V was cut back by 2 bases and J by 6 bases. The CDR3 is CAWSWTGGGDTQYF. DNA of the CDR3: TGTGCCTGGAGTTGGACAGGGGGTGGCGATACGCAGTATTTT.

The chain couples TRBV29-1 to TRBJ1-1; D is possibly TRBD1 (6 bases). The CDR3 spans 12 residues. Germline values: CDR1 SQVTM, CDR2 ANQGSEA. Here the CDR3 reads CSASQGNTEAFF. CDR3 nucleotide sequence: TGCAGTGCTTCACAGGGTAACACTGAAGCTTTCTTT.

The gene calls are TRBV7-8 and TRBJ2-5, with 11 bases lining up with TRBD2. This CDR3 is 20 amino acids long. V trimming: 5 bases; J trimming: 0 bases; junction bases outside the gene matches: 17. CDR1 is SGHVS and CDR2 is FQNEAQ in the germline V gene. DNA of the CDR3: TGTGCCAGCAGCCCGACGTACTGGGGGCTAGCGGGGGGAAACCAAGAGACCCAGTACTTC. Translating it yields CASSPTYWGLAGGNQETQYF. The complete variable domain, with remaining parts taken from reference TRBV7-8 and TRBJ2-5, reads GAGVSQSPRYKVAKRGQDVALRCDPISGHVSLFWYQQALGQGPEFLTYFQNEAQLDKSGLPSDRFFAERPEGSVSTLKIQRTQQEDSAVYLCASSPTYWGLAGGNQETQYFGPGTRLLVL.

The chain has TRBV5-6 and TRBJ2-5; D remains unclear. V lost 2 bases and J lost 4, with 15 bases in between. The CDR3 runs to 15 residues. Germline CDR1 and CDR2: SGHDT and YYEEEE. CDR3 loop: CASSFSALTGETQYF. The CDR3 DNA reads TGTGCCAGCAGCTTTAGTGCCCTAACGGGAGAGACCCAGTACTTC.

The chain combines TRBV29-1 with TRBJ2-5, with 8 bases lining up with TRBD2. V dropped 2 bases and J dropped 5; count of bases not matched to a gene: 4. The CDR3 is 13 amino acids. Per the germline V gene, CDR1 is SQVTM and CDR2 is ANQGSEA. CDR3 region: CSVEREGMETQYF. The CDR3, as DNA: TGCAGCGTTGAACGGGAGGGGATGGAGACCCAGTACTTC.

There are a few counts of this clone. V usage is TRBV7-2 and J usage is TRBJ2-3; D not resolved. V lost 5 bases to trimming and J lost 5 bases, with 14 bases between them. The CDR3 consists of 14 residues. Germline V gene sequence: CDR1 SGHTA, CDR2 FQGNSA. CDR3 sequence reads: CASSKAFGGDTQYF. The CDR3 DNA reads as TGTGCCAGCAGCAAGGCCTTCGGTGGAGATACGCAGTATTTT.

This clone occurred a few times. This chain links TRBV12-5 with TRBJ2-2; TRBD1 might be the D (6 bases). This CDR3 is 14 amino acids long. V was cut by 3 bases and J by 4 bases, with 9 bases left in between. Germline V gene data show CDR1 as LGHNT and CDR2 as FRNRAP. The CDR3 is CASGLTGRTGELFF. In DNA, the CDR3 is TGTGCTAGTGGTTTAACAGGGCGCACCGGGGAGCTGTTTTTT.

The chain is built from TRBV30 and TRBJ2-1; D assignment may be TRBD1 or TRBD2 (6 bases each). Looked up from germline, CDR1 is GTSNPN and CDR2 is SVGIG (reference sequence). The CDR3 has 12 residues. V was pared by 0 bases and J by 15 bases, with 15 bases between. CDR3 coding DNA: TGTGCCTGGAGTGTAGGTGGAGGGGGGAGGTTCTTC. It translates to CAWSVGGGGRFF.

V is TRBV19 and J is TRBJ2-5; TRBD1 might be the D (6 bases). The J call may be in error: the DNA end matches TRBJ2-7 better. Germline V gene data show CDR1 as LNHDA and CDR2 as SQIVND (reference sequence). This CDR3 is built from 14 residues. The CDR3 sequence is CASSSQGSNDEQYF. The CDR3, as DNA: TGTGCCAGTAGTAGCCAGGGGAGTAACGACGAGCAGTACTTC.

This clone was counted a few times. The V and J genes are TRBV27 and TRBJ1-2, with 7 positions matching TRBD1. The CDR3 is 14 amino acids. Trimming at V came to 5 bases and at J to 5 bases, leaving 8 bases not matched to a gene. Germline CDR1 is MNHEY and CDR2 is SMNVEV (reference sequence). The CDR3 region has the DNA TGTGCCAGCAGTCCGGAGACAGGGAGATATGGCTACACCTTC. It codes for CASSPETGRYGYTF.

V is TRBV18 and J is TRBJ1-6; D gene unclear. V lost 3 bases, J lost 0 bases, and 3 bases lay in between. Looked up from germline, CDR1 is KGHSH and CDR2 is LQKENI. The CDR3 has 14 residues. CDR3 amino acids: CASSPDSYNSPLHF. The CDR3 DNA reads TGTGCCAGCTCACCTGACTCCTATAATTCACCCCTCCACTTT.

CDR3 residues: CASSRETGDNYGYTF. The CDR3, as DNA: TGTGCCAGCAGCCGGGAGACAGGGGATAACTATGGCTACACCTTC. This rearrangement joins TRBV4-2 to TRBJ1-2; 8 bases fit TRBD1. This CDR3 has 15 amino acids. Germline values: CDR1 LGHNA, CDR2 YNFKEQ. Trimming at V came to 4 bases and at J to 1 base, leaving 5 bases not matched to a gene.

About this clone itself: Other DNA sequences in the same sample also yield this CDR3. The genes are TRBV30 and TRBJ1-2, with D possibly matching TRBD1 (5 bases). Germline CDR1 and CDR2: GTSNPN and SVGIG (reference sequence). Trimming pared 4 bases from V and 4 bases from J, leaving 16 bases between. The CDR3 runs 14 residues. In nucleotides, the CDR3 is TGTGCCTGGACCCCGTGGCAGGGTGGCTATGGCTACACCTTC. This codes for CAWTPWQGGYGYTF.

This chain joins TRBV13 and TRBJ2-7; D ambiguous. In germline, CDR1 is PRHDT, CDR2 FYEKMQ (reference sequence). V lost 1 base and J 5 bases, leaving 9 bases between the germline ends. The CDR3 contains 13 residues. The CDR3 nucleotides read TGTGCCAGCAGCTTAGTCGGCGGCCACGAGCAGTACTTC. It codes for CASSLVGGHEQYF.

J is TRBJ1-5 and V is TRBV19; no clear D. Germline lookup yields CDR1 LNHDA and CDR2 SQIVND (reference sequence). CDR3 length equals 15 residues. V was cut by 5 bases and J by 6 bases, with 17 bases left in between. For the CDR3, the DNA is TGTGCCAGTAGTCTCGACGGTAAAATAGGTCAGCCCCAGCATTTT. It codes for CASSLDGKIGQPQHF. Combining the CDR3 with reference TRBV19 and TRBJ1-5 gives the whole variable domain DGGITQSPKYLFRKEGQNVTLSCEQNLNHDAMYWYRQDPGQGLRLIYYSQIVNDFQKGDIAEGYSVSREKKESFPLTVTSAQKNPTAFYLCASSLDGKIGQPQHFGDGTRLSIL.

The J gene is TRBJ1-6, the V gene TRBV4-3; tentatively, D is TRBD1 (5 bases). Germline CDR1 reads LGHNA; CDR2 reads YSLEER. The CDR3 has 14 amino acids. V lost 0 bases and J 7 bases, leaving 7 bases between the germline ends. The CDR3 sequence is CASSQDRDNSPLHF. The CDR3 region has the DNA TGCGCCAGCAGCCAAGACAGGGACAATTCACCCCTCCACTTT.

The chain combines TRBV14 with TRBJ1-2; D gene unclear. Trimming left V 0 bases short and J 5 bases short, with 10 bases between. CDR3 size: 14 residues. Germline CDR1 and CDR2: SGHDN and FVKESK. Here the CDR3 reads CASSQDNGRYGYTF. In DNA form, the CDR3 reads TGTGCCAGCAGCCAAGATAACGGGAGATATGGCTACACCTTC.

This chain joins TRBV28 and TRBJ2-5; TRBD1 is a possible D gene (5 bases). V dropped 7 bases and J dropped 3 bases, with 15 bases sitting between them. The CDR3 consists of 14 residues. Looked up from germline, CDR1 is MDHEN and CDR2 is SYDVKM. CDR3: CASTTTDEEETQYF. The CDR3 DNA reads TGTGCCAGCACCACGACAGATGAGGAAGAGACCCAGTACTTC. Full variable domain (outside the CDR3, taken from reference TRBV28 and TRBJ2-5): DVKVTQSSRYLVKRTGEKVFLECVQDMDHENMFWYRQDPGLGLRLIYFSYDVKMKEKGDIPEGYSVSREKKERFSLILESASTNQTSMYLCASTTTDEEETQYFGPGTRLLVL.

The J gene is TRBJ1-1, the V gene TRBV10-3; possibly TRBD1 for D (5 bases). V gave up 8 bases and J gave up 4 bases, with 11 bases separating them. The CDR3 length is 12 residues. Germline assignment: CDR1 ENHRY and CDR2 SYGVKD. The CDR3 DNA reads TGTGCCATCCGTGCAGGGACCACTGAAGCTTTCTTT. Its protein is CAIRAGTTEAFF.

The chain employs TRBV5-1 and TRBJ2-2, with D maybe TRBD1 (5 bases). Germline lookup yields CDR1 SGHRS and CDR2 YFSETQ. The CDR3 extends over 14 amino acids. The V end was cut by 4 bases, the J end by 5 bases, with 12 bases between. CDR3 DNA sequence: TGCGCCAGCAGCCTGGGGCAGGGTACCGGGGAGCTGTTTTTT. This translates into CASSLGQGTGELFF.

This clone was observed a single time. The rearrangement joins TRBV30 to TRBJ1-4, with D perhaps matching TRBD1 (5 bases). Trimming shortened V by 0 bases and J by 7 bases, and 15 bases separated the two germline ends. Germline CDR1 is GTSNPN and CDR2 is SVGIG (reference sequence). CDR3 length: 15 amino acids. The CDR3 coding sequence is TGTGCCTGGAGTGTACCGGGCAGGGTGGGTGAAAAACTGTTTTTT. Protein: CAWSVPGRVGEKLFF.